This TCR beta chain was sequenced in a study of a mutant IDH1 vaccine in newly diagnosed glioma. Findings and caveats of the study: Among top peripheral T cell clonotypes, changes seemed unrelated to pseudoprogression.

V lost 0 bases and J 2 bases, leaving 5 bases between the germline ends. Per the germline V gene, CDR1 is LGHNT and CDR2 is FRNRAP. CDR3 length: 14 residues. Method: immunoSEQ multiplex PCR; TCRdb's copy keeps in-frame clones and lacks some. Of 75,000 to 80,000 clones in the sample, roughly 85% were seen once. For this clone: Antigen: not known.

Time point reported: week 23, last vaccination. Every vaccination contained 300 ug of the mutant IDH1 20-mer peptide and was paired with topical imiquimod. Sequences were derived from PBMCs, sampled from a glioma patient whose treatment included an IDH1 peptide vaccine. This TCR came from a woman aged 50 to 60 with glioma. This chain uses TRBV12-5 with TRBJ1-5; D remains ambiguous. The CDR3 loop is CASGLVVGNQPQHF. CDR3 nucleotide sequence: TGTGCTAGTGGTTTGGTAGTAGGCAATCAGCCCCAGCATTTT.